The source of this TCR beta chain is a study of cytomegalovirus exposure and HLA in healthy donors. The primer mix had 60 Vbeta and 13 Jbeta primers. Method: immunoSEQ multiplex PCR; TCRdb's copy keeps in-frame clones and lacks some. In the table there are about 140,000 clones, around four fifths of which are singletons. Germline V gives CDR1 SEHNR, CDR2 FQNEAQ (reference sequence). The trim removed 5 bases at V and 9 bases at J, leaving 9 bases unmatched. This CDR3 comprises 13 residues. Source material: PBMCs. This sequence originates from a woman aged 55-70 years in good health and CMV-seropositive. The chain carries TRBV7-9 and TRBJ1-1, with 7 bases lining up with TRBD1. Here the CDR3 reads CASSLGTDGKAFF. The CDR3 nucleotides read TGTGCCAGCAGCCTGGGGACAGACGGTAAAGCTTTCTTT.